This T cell receptor beta chain came from a study of T cells in Graves' hyperthyroidism and ophthalmopathy. The diagnoses drew upon clinical symptoms, serum thyroxine and TRAb, thyroid ultrasound and orbital computed tomography. PBMCs were collected from an approximately 9.4 ml volume of fresh peripheral blood. Only a few counts were recorded for this clonotype. Its target is unknown. This CDR3 is built from 13 residues. Trimming shortened V by 5 bases and J by 7 bases, and 12 bases separated the two germline ends. The germline gives CDR1 SEHNR, CDR2 FQNEAQ (reference sequence). The source material, RNA transcripts, was used to amplify TCR beta CDR3 regions. In the first-round RT-PCR of the TCR CDR3, the HTBI primer set was used. TCRdb re-called the multiplex PCR reads with MiXCR, one entry per CDR3 protein. The sample holds 660,000 or so distinct CDR3 sequences, about a fifth seen once. Findings and caveats of the study: Stable hyperthyroidism was told apart from ophthalmopathy by a model built on 13 V-J features. Model output signaled ophthalmopathy a median about seven months ahead of onset.

The rearrangement uses TRBV7-9 and TRBJ2-1, with D unresolved. The sequencing sample was made of blood. This TCR was sampled from a man aged 30 to 45 with Graves' ophthalmopathy. Here the CDR3 DNA reads TGTGCCAGCAGCCCTACCTACTCAAATGAGCAGTTCTTC. It encodes CASSPTYSNEQFF.